This T cell receptor (beta chain) was captured in a study of T cells in Graves' hyperthyroidism and ophthalmopathy. Study-wide points: In simple terms, a model built on 13 V-J features told ophthalmopathy apart from stable hyperthyroidism.

V dropped 0 bases and J dropped 6 bases, with 6 bases sitting between them. Looked up from germline, CDR1 is LGHNA and CDR2 is YNFKEQ. The CDR3 loop spans 12 amino acids. The diagnoses drew upon clinical symptoms, serum thyroxine and TRAb, thyroid ultrasound and orbital computed tomography. TCR beta CDR3 sequences were amplified from RNA transcripts. First-round RT-PCR of the TCR CDR3 relied on the HTBI primer set. TCRdb processed the multiplex PCR reads anew with MiXCR; each CDR3 protein has one entry. The sample holds under 250,000 distinct CDR3 sequences; about 25% are singletons and the top ten take around 32%. This clonotype was observed at least ten times. The antigen is unknown.

Sequenced: blood. The chain has TRBV4-2 and TRBJ2-7; D is unresolved. The TCR was taken from a woman between 40 and 55 years old with Graves' ophthalmopathy. CDR3 nucleotide sequence: TGTGCCAGCAGCCAAGAGTTTGGCGAGCAGTACTTC. Translated: CASSQEFGEQYF.